This record covers a single T cell receptor beta chain. In its sample, this clonotype was seen a few times. What antigen it recognizes has not been identified. Per-base quality was not reported, and no clone a single base away is much larger than it. As encoded in the germline V gene, CDR1 is SGHTA while CDR2 is FQGNSA. The CDR3 starts with the cysteine, ends with the phenylalanine, and has 14 residues. Only the CDR3 part of the read is kept: 42 bases, read in frame from the first base. V is trimmed back by 5 bases and J by 6 bases, and the junction contains 9 bases that no gene match accounts for. Libraries came from multiplex PCR. The reads were generated on an Illumina HiSeq 4000. To build TCR beta libraries, CDR3 regions were amplified by Arm-PCR using iRepertoire HTBI primers. Before sequencing, the PCR products went through gel purification. Concerning the study's data processing: Gene usage analysis of CDR3 amino acid clonotypes used the 62 TRBV and more than 13 TRBJ segments found across samples. COPE and FqMerger were used to merge the filtered high-quality paired reads into contigs. BLAST was used to align contigs to IMGT TRBV, TRBD and TRBJ reference genes, and CDR3 was defined according to IMGT. Any clonotype with a frequency above 0.1% was counted as a highly expanded clone. Shannon entropy served as the measure of repertoire diversity, while the Gini coefficient captured V-J evenness. A clonotype was considered public if more than one individual shared it. TCRdb passed the public sequencing reads through fastp at Q25 and MiXCR, retaining productive beta sequences. Every distinct CDR3 protein forms one entry, paired with its most common genes and DNA. The V and J calls, along with clone size, are taken from TCRdb and not from the paper's own processing. Recorded for this sample are 450,000 to 600,000 distinct CDR3 sequences; about 13% of them occurred a single time. The top ten clones comprise approximately 9.3% of the sample.

The data stem from a study of regulatory T cells in long-lasting Graves disease (dated by TCRdb to about 2021). Regarding the research as a whole: In the newly diagnosed Graves' disease group, patients had been taking antithyroid drugs for less than 3 months. This study used TCR sequencing and RNA sequencing of peripheral blood to compare persistent Graves' disease patients against newly diagnosed Graves' disease patients. The study was registered as a clinical trial and conducted in China. TCR sequencing covered around 13 persistent and approximately 20 newly diagnosed Graves' disease patients, 33 samples in total.

The time point label, read with the paper, signifies: newly diagnosed GD, antithyroid drugs for less than 3 months. RNA was extracted from PBMCs in TRIzol for both TCR sequencing and RNA sequencing. The diagnosis of Graves' disease was made according to American Thyroid Association guidelines. Patients were recruited from an endocrinology department in Xi'an, China. From each patient, around 9.3 milliliters of peripheral blood was collected into an EDTA anticoagulant tube. PBMCs were isolated by Ficoll Paque Plus density gradient separation without further T cell sorting. RNA quality was checked with an Agilent 2100 Bioanalyzer and agarose gel, and concentration with a NanoDrop 2000. General study outcomes and caveats: Only peripheral blood was studied, because thyroid tissue, the primary lesion, was inaccessible. The authors noted that the small sample size was a limitation that may lower accuracy. Lower TCR Shannon entropy and fewer highly expanded clones were observed in persistent Graves' disease patients than in newly diagnosed patients, which suggested clonal expansion. Preferential use of TRBV28, TRBJ1-2 and TRBJ2-5 was observed in persistent disease, whereas TRBV20-1 and TRBJ2-1 were favored in newly diagnosed disease. Sequencing and analysis were limited to the TCR beta chain. Persistent patients shared more public clonotypes among themselves (2,741) than newly diagnosed patients did (more than 950).

This same sample was also taken into another study, of T cells in Graves' hyperthyroidism and ophthalmopathy. The second publication reports: A patient counted as having stable Graves' hyperthyroidism if no progression to ophthalmopathy occurred over 18 months of follow-up. Hyperthyroidism patients were aged 18 to 65 years and newly diagnosed, with disease duration of less than 2 months. The study excluded patients with uncontrolled infections, other autoimmune diseases, pregnancy or lactation. Diagnoses were established on the basis of clinical symptoms, serum thyroxine and TRAb, thyroid ultrasound, and orbital computed tomography. The first round of RT-PCR for the TCR CDR3 was performed with the HTBI primer set and the Qiagen OneStep RT-PCR kit. Most expanded thyroid clonotypes (frequency above 0.001) were also found in blood, which suggests that blood repertoires may mirror thyroid immune responses. In cross-validation, a model built on a 13 V-J signature told ophthalmopathy apart from stable hyperthyroidism with roughly 87% sensitivity and approximately 81% specificity, and in testing the same model reached 80%/75%. In validation, the model predicted progression to ophthalmopathy a median of roughly 6.1 months before onset, with approximately 70% sensitivity and about 75% specificity. TCR V-J signatures able to tell the groups apart were searched for in a discovery cohort of approximately 95 patients, of whom approximately 40 had Graves' ophthalmopathy and more than 55 had stable Graves' hyperthyroidism. An independent validation cohort of under 20 hyperthyroidism patients and 17 patients who later progressed to ophthalmopathy tested prospective prediction of ophthalmopathy. The 95 to 100 discovery patients were divided at random into training and test sets in a 7:3 ratio. The study also compared thyroid tissue and blood T-cell repertoires from over 5 Graves' hyperthyroidism patients. Once sampling was done, hyperthyroidism patients were given methimazole at a starting dose of 30 mg daily, whereas ophthalmopathy patients were given high-dose intravenous methylprednisolone. A second multiplex PCR round built the libraries, followed by size selection and purification. The libraries were sequenced on an Illumina HiSeq2000 using paired-end 100 bp reads. SOAPnuke was used to process the raw data, with reads discarded if the reads contained adapters or uncalled bases, had a mean Phred below 15, or lacked an exact constant-primer or identifier match. High-quality paired reads were merged with COPE v1.2.5, and unique nucleotide sequences were defined as clonotypes. MiTCR v1.1 was used to align the clonotypes against IMGT TRBV, TRBD and TRBJ reference segments. The analysis included only V-J combinations with a frequency above 0.0001, which together covered roughly 99% of the repertoires. The TCS score was defined as F50 (clonal expansion) divided by E x V (chaos), with BLOSUM62-based TCRdist calculated between CDR3 peptides within each V-J. Welch's t-statistics and random forest reduced around 550 V-J features to some 14, which were used in a naive Bayes classifier (R e1071). Sample size was not statistically predetermined, and investigators were not blinded to group allocation. According to the paper, TCR Vbeta CDR3 sequencing was carried out on some 140 peripheral blood samples, which came from under 50 ophthalmopathy, under 80 hyperthyroidism and roughly 17 progressor patients.

The sample consisted of peripheral blood mononuclear cells (PBMCs), taken at new diagnosis, from a patient treated with antithyroid drugs. Recombination joined TRBV7-2 with TRBJ2-7; 8 bases in between match TRBD2. The origin of this receptor is a man in his thirties or forties with Graves disease. Donor details come from another sample of the same person, matched by shared clones. CDR3 region: CASSPPGGGGEQYF. In nucleotides, the sequence is TGTGCCAGCAGCCCACCGGGGGGGGGAGGCGAGCAGTACTTC.